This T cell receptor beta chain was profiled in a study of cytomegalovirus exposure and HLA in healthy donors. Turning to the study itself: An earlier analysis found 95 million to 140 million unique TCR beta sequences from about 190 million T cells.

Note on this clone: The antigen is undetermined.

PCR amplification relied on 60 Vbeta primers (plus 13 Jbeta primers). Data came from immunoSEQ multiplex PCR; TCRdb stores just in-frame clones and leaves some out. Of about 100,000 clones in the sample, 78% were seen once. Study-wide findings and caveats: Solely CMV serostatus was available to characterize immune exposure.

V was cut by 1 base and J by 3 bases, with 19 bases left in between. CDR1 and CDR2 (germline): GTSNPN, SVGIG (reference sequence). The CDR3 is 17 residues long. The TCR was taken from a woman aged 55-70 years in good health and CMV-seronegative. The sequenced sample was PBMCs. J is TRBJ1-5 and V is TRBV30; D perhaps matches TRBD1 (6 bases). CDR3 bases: TGTGCCTGGAGTGCCATTGGACAACAGGGAGACAATCAGCCCCAGCATTTT. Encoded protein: CAWSAIGQQGDNQPQHF.